The 16 T cell receptor beta chains given below trace back to one sample, sequenced in a study of blood T cell dynamics during melanoma immunotherapy. Regarding time point: week 3, after first cycle of checkpoint inhibitor. The protocol was immunoSEQ multiplex PCR, while the TCRdb copy is restricted to in-frame clones and leaves out a portion. The sample yields 7,000 to 10,000 clones, 85% to 90% seen once. The sequenced sample was blood, obtained from a patient treated with checkpoint blockade. The receptors were sampled from a human donor with melanoma.

V and J are TRBV5-1 and TRBJ1-2; a possible D gene is TRBD1 (6 bases). This CDR3 is built from 15 residues. CDR1 and CDR2 from the germline V gene are SGHRS and YFSETQ. V was cut by 6 bases and J by 5 bases, with 20 bases left in between. CDR3 bases: TGCGCCAGCAAAGGACAGCTCGCCCTCGAGTATGGCTACACCTTC. It yields the protein CASKGQLALEYGYTF.

V usage is TRBV12-5 and J usage is TRBJ1-5; 7 nucleotides line up with TRBD1. The CDR3 is made up of 16 amino acids. The J segment lost 0 bases and the V segment lost 6 bases, leaving 8 bases of the junction unmatched. CDR1 and CDR2 (germline): LGHNT, FRNRAP. CDR3 nucleotides: TGTGCTAGTGGACGCGACAGGGACGGTAGCAATCAGCCCCAGCATTTT. It specifies CASGRDRDGSNQPQHF.

The V gene is TRBV27, the J gene TRBJ2-7, with TRBD1 matching over 8 bases. Germline V gives CDR1 MNHEY, CDR2 SMNVEV (reference sequence). Germline trimming cut 7 bases from V and 5 bases from J; bases unmatched to any gene: 4. The CDR3 consists of 12 residues. CDR3 nucleotide sequence: TGTGCCAGCACTTCGACAGGGGACGAGCAGTACTTC. The encoded protein is CASTSTGDEQYF.

V and J are TRBV5-1 and TRBJ1-3, with TRBD1 matching over 9 bases. Losses at the gene ends were 2 bases for V and 2 bases for J; bases not matched to a gene: 8. The germline CDR1 and CDR2 sequences are SGHRS and YFSETQ. The length of the CDR3 is 17 residues. The CDR3 region is CASSFQTGTGTGNTIYF. In DNA, the CDR3 is TGCGCCAGCAGCTTTCAAACCGGGACAGGGACTGGAAACACCATATATTTT.

This clone was found once. CDR3 DNA: TGTGCCAGCAGTAAACTCGGCCCGGAGCAGTACTTC. It encodes CASSKLGPEQYF. This rearrangement joins TRBV2 to TRBJ2-7; D call uncertain. There are 12 residues in the CDR3. V dropped 5 bases and J dropped 7 bases, with 12 bases sitting between them. Germline-derived CDR1 and CDR2 are SNHLY and FYNNEI.

The table lists this clone with a count of one. V and J are TRBV10-2 and TRBJ1-5; the D gene is possibly TRBD1 (5 bases). V lost 0 bases and J lost 11, with 17 bases in between. Germline V gene sequence: CDR1 WSHSY, CDR2 SAAADI. This CDR3 has 15 amino acids. In nucleotides, the CDR3 is TGCGCCAGCAGTGAGTCAAGCGGGGGTGGGTCGGCCCAGCATTTT. Encoded protein: CASSESSGGGSAQHF.

V and J are TRBV9 and TRBJ2-5; maybe TRBD1 (7 bases). The tail of the sequence fits TRBJ2-7 better, so the J call may be wrong. The CDR3 runs to 15 residues. The germline V gene encodes CDR1 SGDLS and CDR2 YYNGEE. In DNA, the CDR3 is TGTGCCAGCAGCGGGGGGGACAGTCGCTCCTACGAGCAGTACTTC. Translated, it gives CASSGGDSRSYEQYF.

The genes are TRBV19 and TRBJ2-5; 10 bases line up with TRBD1. The end of the DNA aligns better with TRBJ2-7, so the J call may be wrong. CDR1 and CDR2 (germline): LNHDA, SQIVND (reference sequence). The CDR3 loop spans 14 amino acids. The CDR3 nucleotides read TGTGCCAGTATTCTTGGGACAGGGGACCACGAGCAGTACTTC. It is translated as CASILGTGDHEQYF.

The chain employs TRBV5-1 and TRBJ1-3; no clear D. Germline-derived CDR1 and CDR2 are SGHRS and YFSETQ. The CDR3 runs 14 residues. V lost 0 bases, J lost 0 bases, and 4 bases lay in between. This CDR3 is CASSLGSSGNTIYF. The CDR3 nucleotides are TGCGCCAGCAGCTTGGGTAGCTCTGGAAACACCATATATTTT. Together with reference TRBV5-1 and TRBJ1-3, the CDR3 gives the full variable domain: KAGVTQTPRYLIKTRGQQVTLSCSPISGHRSVSWYQQTPGQGLQFLFEYFSETQRNKGNFPGRFSGRQFSNSRSEMNVSTLELGDSALYLCASSLGSSGNTIYFGEGSWLTVV.

This clone was counted a few times. V usage is TRBV19 and J usage is TRBJ1-2; D is possibly TRBD1 (5 bases). CDR3 length equals 13 residues. From germline, CDR1 is LNHDA and CDR2 SQIVND (reference sequence). Trimming stripped 7 bases from V and 4 bases from J, with 13 bases between. The CDR3 DNA is TGTGCCAGTATTCCGACGGGGGGCTATGGCTACACCTTC. It specifies CASIPTGGYGYTF.

J is TRBJ1-1 and V is TRBV5-6; TRBD1 is a possible D gene (6 bases). Germline V gene lookup returns CDR1 SGHDT and CDR2 YYEEEE. CDR3 length equals 17 residues. V lost 0 bases to trimming and J lost 0 bases, with 15 bases between them. CDR3 DNA: TGTGCCAGCAGCTTGGGGACAGCCAGTACTCTGAACACTGAAGCTTTCTTT. This sequence encodes CASSLGTASTLNTEAFF.

The rearrangement joins TRBV27 to TRBJ2-1; a possible D gene is TRBD2 (5 bases). V was cut by 4 bases and J by 5 bases, with 15 bases left in between. The CDR3 loop spans 15 amino acids. The germline CDR1 and CDR2 sequences are MNHEY and SMNVEV (reference sequence). The CDR3 region has the DNA TGTGCCAGCAGTTGGGGAGTCCAGACCCACAATGAGCAGTTCTTC. This sequence encodes CASSWGVQTHNEQFF.

The rearrangement joins TRBV5-6 to TRBJ2-7, with D hard to call. CDR3 length: 13 amino acids. Germline assignment: CDR1 SGHDT and CDR2 YYEEEE. V lost 4 bases, J lost 0 bases, and 8 bases lay in between. The CDR3 nucleotides read TGTGCCAGCAGCCCAGGCAGCTCCTACGAGCAGTACTTC. The encoded protein is CASSPGSSYEQYF. Looking up the rest from reference TRBV5-6 and TRBJ2-7 gives the full variable domain: DAGVTQSPTHLIKTRGQQVTLRCSPKSGHDTVSWYQQALGQGPQFIFQYYEEEERQRGNFPDRFSGHQFPNYSSELNVNALLLGDSALYLCASSPGSSYEQYFGPGTRLTVT.

A few counts support this clone. The V gene is TRBV19, the J gene TRBJ1-2; D is uncertain. Trimming left V 3 bases short and J 6 bases short, with 14 bases between. CDR3 length equals 14 residues. Looked up from germline, CDR1 is LNHDA and CDR2 is SQIVND (reference sequence). In nucleotides, the CDR3 is TGTGCCAGTAGTATCCCCCGAAGCAACGATGGCTACACCTTC. Translating gives CASSIPRSNDGYTF.

J is TRBJ1-2 and V is TRBV28; D is possibly TRBD1 (5 bases). CDR3 length: 15 residues. Trimming removed 3 bases at V and 6 bases at J, with 17 bases between. The V gene's germline CDR1 is MDHEN and CDR2 SYDVKM. Here the CDR3 reads CASSLDPAGRDGYTF. The CDR3, as DNA: TGTGCCAGCAGTTTGGACCCGGCAGGGCGCGATGGCTACACCTTC.

The chain couples TRBV7-3 to TRBJ1-3; D is perhaps TRBD1 (5 bases). The CDR3 has 15 amino acids. From germline, CDR1 is SGHTA and CDR2 FQGTGA. Between the trimmed V and J ends, which lost 4 bases and 0 bases, there was a span of 10 bases. This CDR3 reads CASSSGTYSGNTIYF. The DNA of the CDR3 is TGTGCCAGCAGCTCCGGGACCTACTCTGGAAACACCATATATTTT.